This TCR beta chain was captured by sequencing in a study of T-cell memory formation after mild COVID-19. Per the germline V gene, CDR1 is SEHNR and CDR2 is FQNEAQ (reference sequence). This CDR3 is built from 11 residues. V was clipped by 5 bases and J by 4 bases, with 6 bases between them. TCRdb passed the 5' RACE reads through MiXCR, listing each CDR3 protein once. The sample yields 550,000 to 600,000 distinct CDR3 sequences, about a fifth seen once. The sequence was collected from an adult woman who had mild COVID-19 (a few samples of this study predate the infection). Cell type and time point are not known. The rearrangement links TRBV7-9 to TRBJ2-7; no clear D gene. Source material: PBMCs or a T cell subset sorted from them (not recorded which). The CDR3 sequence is CASSPIYEQYF. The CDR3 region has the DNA TGTGCCAGCAGCCCCATTTACGAGCAGTACTTC.